These 14 T cell receptor beta chains share one sample of origin, sequenced in a study of cytomegalovirus exposure and HLA in healthy donors. It was with 60 Vbeta and 13 Jbeta primers that the PCR ran. Produced via immunoSEQ multiplex PCR; TCRdb's table is partial and in-frame only. The table lists about 130,000 clones. Sequencing used PBMCs. Receptor source: a man aged 18 to 29 in good health and CMV-seronegative.

This chain's CDR3 is CASTLTGSNYGYTF. CDR3 coding DNA: TGTGCCAGCACCCTCACGGGTAGTAACTATGGCTACACCTTC. The rearrangement joins TRBV5-6 to TRBJ1-2; D gene uncertain. The germline CDR1 and CDR2 sequences are SGHDT and YYEEEE. The CDR3 is made up of 14 amino acids. With 6 bases removed from V and 1 base from J, the gap between germline ends came to 13 bases.

The chain carries TRBV30 and TRBJ1-1; D remains ambiguous. V was cut by 1 base and J by 4 bases, with 16 bases left in between. Germline V CDR1 and CDR2: GTSNPN, SVGIG (reference sequence). The CDR3 contains 15 residues. CDR3 amino acids: CAWSANSPRITEAFF. CDR3 bases: TGTGCCTGGAGTGCGAACAGCCCGAGAATCACTGAAGCTTTCTTT.

The CDR3 DNA is TGCGCCAGCAGCCAAGATTTAGGGGGTAGCACAGATACGCAGTATTTT. Translated: CASSQDLGGSTDTQYF. The chain joins TRBV4-3 to TRBJ2-3; a possible D gene is TRBD1 (6 bases). Between the trimmed V and J ends, which lost 0 bases and 0 bases, there was a span of 10 bases. CDR3 size: 16 residues. CDR1 is LGHNA and CDR2 is YSLEER in the germline V gene.

This chain links TRBV10-2 with TRBJ1-1; D possibly corresponds to TRBD1 (6 bases). The CDR3 extends over 13 amino acids. Germline CDR1 is WSHSY and CDR2 is SAAADI. Trimming removed 6 bases from V and 1 base from J, with 9 bases in between. CDR3 loop: CASSRQENTEAFF. The CDR3 region has the DNA TGCGCCAGCAGCAGACAGGAGAACACTGAAGCTTTCTTT.

The V gene is TRBV5-4, the J gene TRBJ2-3; TRBD2 is a possible D gene (6 bases). Per the germline V gene, CDR1 is SGHNT and CDR2 is YYREEE (reference sequence). V shed 4 bases and J shed 2 bases, with 17 bases lying between them. This CDR3 is built from 16 residues. CDR3 nucleotide sequence: TGTGCCAGCAGCCGCGATAGCGGAGGTTTCACAGATACGCAGTATTTT. This encodes CASSRDSGGFTDTQYF.

V usage is TRBV4-3 and J usage is TRBJ2-7; D may be TRBD1 (5 bases). The CDR3 is 15 amino acids. V was trimmed by 4 bases and J by 2 bases, leaving 15 bases between them. Germline-derived CDR1 and CDR2 are LGHNA and YSLEER. CDR3: CASSLSGKSAYEQYF. As DNA, the CDR3 is TGCGCCAGCAGCCTTTCAGGGAAGAGTGCCTACGAGCAGTACTTC.

This chain uses TRBV7-8 with TRBJ1-3; TRBD1 is a possible D gene (6 bases). Germline V gene data show CDR1 as SGHVS and CDR2 as FQNEAQ. Trimming pared 5 bases from V and 0 bases from J, leaving 17 bases between. The CDR3 is made up of 17 amino acids. CDR3 protein: CASSPGGSGFSGNTIYF. CDR3 DNA sequence: TGTGCCAGCAGCCCGGGGGGCTCCGGATTCTCTGGAAACACCATATATTTT.

The chain employs TRBV9 and TRBJ2-1, with 11 positions matching TRBD2. CDR3 size: 16 residues. V was pared by 0 bases and J by 7 bases, with 6 bases of the junction left unmatched. The germline V gene has CDR1 SGDLS and CDR2 YYNGEE. In DNA, the CDR3 is TGTGCCAGCAGCGTAGATAGCGGGAGGGCCCTGAATGAGCAGTTCTTC. It yields the protein CASSVDSGRALNEQFF.

This rearrangement joins TRBV7-3 to TRBJ2-1, with D maybe TRBD1 (6 bases). CDR3 length equals 16 residues. V was shortened by 0 bases and J by 3 bases, with 12 bases between the two germline ends. Germline CDR1 is SGHTA and CDR2 is FQGTGA. The CDR3 nucleotides read TGTGCCAGCAGCTTAACACCAGGGGCAGGCTACAATGAGCAGTTCTTC. Amino acids: CASSLTPGAGYNEQFF. Full variable domain (remainder filled in from reference TRBV7-3 and TRBJ2-1): GAGVSQTPSNKVTEKGKYVELRCDPISGHTALYWYRQSLGQGPEFLIYFQGTGAADDSGLPNDRFFAVRPEGSVSTLKIQRTERGDSAVYLCASSLTPGAGYNEQFFGPGTRLTVL.

The chain joins TRBV9 to TRBJ2-2, with no clear D. This CDR3 is built from 15 residues. V lost 0 bases and J lost 1, with 7 bases in between. Germline-derived CDR1 and CDR2 are SGDLS and YYNGEE. Here the CDR3 reads CASSVVSRNTGELFF. CDR3 bases: TGTGCCAGCAGCGTAGTTTCCAGGAACACCGGGGAGCTGTTTTTT. Filled out from reference TRBV9 and TRBJ2-2, the complete variable domain reads DSGVTQTPKHLITATGQRVTLRCSPRSGDLSVYWYQQSLDQGLQFLIQYYNGEERAKGNILERFSAQQFPDLHSELNLSSLELGDSALYFCASSVVSRNTGELFFGEGSRLTVL.

The chain recombines TRBV2 with TRBJ1-5, with a weak D call TRBD1 (5 bases). CDR1 SNHLY and CDR2 FYNNEI come from the germline V gene. V was pared by 7 bases and J by 1 base, with 14 bases between. This CDR3 is built from 15 residues. CDR3 bases: TGTGCCAGCATCAGGGATCCAACGAGCAATCAGCCCCAGCATTTT. Translating gives CASIRDPTSNQPQHF.

The rearrangement joins TRBV9 to TRBJ2-5; D remains unclear. V shed 0 bases and J shed 4 bases, with 10 bases lying between them. This CDR3 is built from 14 residues. Germline CDR1 SGDLS, CDR2 YYNGEE. The DNA of the CDR3 is TGTGCCAGCAGCGTAGCCAACTCGCGAGAGACCCAGTACTTC. As protein: CASSVANSRETQYF. Based on the CDR3 plus reference TRBV9 and TRBJ2-5, the full variable domain is DSGVTQTPKHLITATGQRVTLRCSPRSGDLSVYWYQQSLDQGLQFLIQYYNGEERAKGNILERFSAQQFPDLHSELNLSSLELGDSALYFCASSVANSRETQYFGPGTRLLVL.

The rearrangement uses TRBV10-3 and TRBJ1-5; 7 nucleotides agree with TRBD1. Per germline, CDR1 ENHRY and CDR2 SYGVKD. V lost 0 bases to trimming and J lost 2 bases; unmatched junction nucleotides: 4. CDR3 size: 16 residues. In nucleotides, the CDR3 is TGTGCCATCAGTGAGTCGACAGGGTTACGCAATCAGCCCCAGCATTTT. Translating it yields CAISESTGLRNQPQHF.

This chain uses TRBV27 with TRBJ2-2, with 8 positions matching TRBD1. Germline CDR1 reads MNHEY; CDR2 reads SMNVEV (reference sequence). Germline trimming cut 7 bases from V and 5 bases from J; bases unmatched to any gene: 6. The length of the CDR3 is 14 residues. CDR3 protein: CASINQGATGELFF. The CDR3 region has the DNA TGTGCCAGCATAAATCAGGGGGCAACCGGGGAGCTGTTTTTT.